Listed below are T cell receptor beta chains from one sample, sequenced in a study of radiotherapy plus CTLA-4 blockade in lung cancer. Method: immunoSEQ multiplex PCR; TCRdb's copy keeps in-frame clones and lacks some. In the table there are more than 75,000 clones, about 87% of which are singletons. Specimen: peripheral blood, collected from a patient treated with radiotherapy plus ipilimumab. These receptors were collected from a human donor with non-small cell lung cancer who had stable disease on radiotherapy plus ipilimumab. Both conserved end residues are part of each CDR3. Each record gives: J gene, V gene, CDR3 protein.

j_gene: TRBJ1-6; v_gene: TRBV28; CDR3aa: CASSLGGRVSPLHF
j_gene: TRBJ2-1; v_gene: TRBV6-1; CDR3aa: CATTSRSSYNEQFF
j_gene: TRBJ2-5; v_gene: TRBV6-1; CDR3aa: CASSEADGRARKTQYF
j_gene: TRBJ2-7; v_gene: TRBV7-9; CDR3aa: CASSLMAYEQYF
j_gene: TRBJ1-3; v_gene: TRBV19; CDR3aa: CASSNLGNTIYF
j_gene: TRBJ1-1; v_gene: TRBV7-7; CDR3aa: CASSRDRDTEAFF
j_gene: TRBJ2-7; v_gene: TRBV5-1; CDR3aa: CASSLAASGGYEQYF
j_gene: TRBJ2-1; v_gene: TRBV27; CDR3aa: CASSTDRVNEQFF
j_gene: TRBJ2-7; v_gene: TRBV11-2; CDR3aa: CASSSTGTGLEQYF
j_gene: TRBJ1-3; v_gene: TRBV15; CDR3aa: CATSRDQGLGNTIYF
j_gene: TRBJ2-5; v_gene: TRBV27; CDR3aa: CASSSGGAWETQYF
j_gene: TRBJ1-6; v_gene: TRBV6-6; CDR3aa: CASTPTGGAGSPLHF
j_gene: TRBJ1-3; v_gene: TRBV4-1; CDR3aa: CASSQPSSGNTIYF
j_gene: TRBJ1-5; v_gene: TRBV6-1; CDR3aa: CASRLTGEAPQHF
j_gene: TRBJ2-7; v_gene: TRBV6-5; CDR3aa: CASTLNSGKGEQYF
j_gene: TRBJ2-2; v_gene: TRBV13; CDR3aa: CASSPRRTSGGVGELFF
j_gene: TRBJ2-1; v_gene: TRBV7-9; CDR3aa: CASSLFSLSSYNEQFF
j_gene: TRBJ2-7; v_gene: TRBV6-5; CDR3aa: CATLGGRNYEQYF
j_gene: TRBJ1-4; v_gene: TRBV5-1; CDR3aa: CASSFTTGTGDDKLFF
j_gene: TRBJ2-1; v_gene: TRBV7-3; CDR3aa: CASSISGTYNEQFF